A selection of T cell receptor beta chains follows, all from one sample in a study of T-cell reconstitution after alpha-beta-depleted transplantation in children. TCRdb reprocessed the PCR reads via MiXCR and lists one record per CDR3 protein. This sample carries 150,000 to 250,000 distinct CDR3 sequences, 5.5% to 7% of them seen once, and the ten largest clones take 4.5% to 5.5%. Sequencing used PBMCs, obtained before TCRalphabeta/CD19-depleted stem cell transplant. All receptors derive from a girl younger than two with combined immunodeficiency, due to receive a stem cell transplant. Both conserved end residues are part of each CDR3. Each record gives: CDR3 length, clone size, V gene, J gene, D gene, CDR3 DNA, CDR3 protein. The D gene is left open where the match is weak. The size entry is marked missing in some rows and otherwise reads once, few, many or a size class.

13	many	TRBV29-1	TRBJ2-7	-	TGCAGCGTTTCCCGCGGGGGCCCCTACGAGCAGTACTTC	CSVSRGGPYEQYF
16	many	TRBV9	TRBJ2-1	-	TGTGCCAGCAGCGAAGCGGGACAGGAGATCGGAAATGAGCAGTTCTTC	CASSEAGQEIGNEQFF
15	many	TRBV4-2	TRBJ1-1	TRBD1	TGTGCCAGCAGCCATAATGAGGGGGCGGGCACTGAAGCTTTCTTT	CASSHNEGAGTEAFF
13	many	TRBV6-5	TRBJ2-5	-	TGTGCCAGCAGTTATACACCGGGCCAACCGAAACACTTC	CASSYTPGQPKHF
13	many	TRBV20-1	TRBJ2-1	-	TGCAGTGCTCGCCTCCCGGACTACAATGAGCAGTTCTTC	CSARLPDYNEQFF
16	-	TRBV27	TRBJ2-1	TRBD1	TGTGCCAGCAATGCGGGACAGGGGATCTCCTACAATGAGCAGTTCTTC	CASNAGQGISYNEQFF
16	many	TRBV7-2	TRBJ1-5	-	TGTGCCAGCAGCTTAGCGATGTTTATAGGTCCTCAGCCCCAGCATTTT	CASSLAMFIGPQPQHF
16	many	TRBV13	TRBJ2-1	-	TGTGCCAGCAGCTTAAGGTTAGGGGAAGCTTACAATGAGCAGTTCTTC	CASSLRLGEAYNEQFF
15	many	TRBV13	TRBJ2-7	TRBD1	TGTGCCAGCAGCTTACATGGGACAGGGTTCTACGAGCAGTACTTC	CASSLHGTGFYEQYF
15	many	TRBV15	TRBJ2-1	-	TGTGCCACCAGCAGAGATCGTCCGGGGGCTATTGAGCAGTTCTTC	CATSRDRPGAIEQFF
15	many	TRBV7-9	TRBJ1-1	TRBD1	TGTGCCAGCAGCTTACTGGGACAGAAGAACACTGAAGCTTTCTTT	CASSLLGQKNTEAFF
13	many	TRBV18	TRBJ2-1	-	TGTGCCAGCTCACCACTGAGGTCGACCCGAGGGTTTTTC	CASSPLRSTRGFF
14	few	TRBV3-1	TRBJ2-1	-	TGTGCCAGCAGCCGGGGAGCTTCGTACAATGAGCAGTTCTTC	CASSRGASYNEQFF
16	-	TRBV18	TRBJ2-1	TRBD2	TGTGCCAGCTCACCGCGTGGCGGGAGCTCCTACAATGAGCAGTTCTTC	CASSPRGGSSYNEQFF
15	few	TRBV4-3	TRBJ2-1	-	TGCGCCAGCAGCCAAGGAGCGAGCTCCTACAATGAGCAGTTCTTC	CASSQGASSYNEQFF
15	many	TRBV20-1	TRBJ2-1	TRBD2	TGCAGTGCTAGCCGGGGGACTAGCGGGAGGTCTGAGCAGTTCTTC	CSASRGTSGRSEQFF
13	-	TRBV20-1	TRBJ2-4	TRBD1	TGCAGTGCCAACGATCAGGGGGCGAACATTCAGTACTTC	CSANDQGANIQYF
14	-	TRBV13	TRBJ2-3	-	TGTGCCAGCAGCGGGCGGACTGGCACAGATACGCAGTATTTT	CASSGRTGTDTQYF
16	-	TRBV6-1	TRBJ1-1	-	TGTGCCAGCACCCCTGGCACCGGTGACAAGAACACTGAAGCTTTCTTT	CASTPGTGDKNTEAFF
18	many	TRBV6-2/TRBV6-3	TRBJ2-1	TRBD1	TGTGCCAGCAGTTATATTACAGGGGAAGTTGCTGGATCGAATGAGCAGTTCTTC	CASSYITGEVAGSNEQFF
16	-	TRBV18	TRBJ2-2	-	TGTGCCAGCTCACCGAGCCAGGACACCTACACCGGGGAGCTGTTTTTT	CASSPSQDTYTGELFF
14	-	TRBV10-3	TRBJ1-5	-	TGTGCCATCAGCGGGGGGGGGAGCAATCAGCCCCAGCATTTT	CAISGGGSNQPQHF
13	many	TRBV20-1	TRBJ1-2	-	TGCAGTGCTAGAGGGGACACTAACTATGGCTACACCTTC	CSARGDTNYGYTF
14	many	TRBV20-1	TRBJ2-7	-	TGCAGTGCTAGAGATGGACTACAGGGTCCCGAGCAGTACTTC	CSARDGLQGPEQYF
15	many	TRBV9	TRBJ2-7	TRBD2	TGTGCCAGCAGCGTACGAAGCGGGAGTTCCTACGAGCAGTACTTC	CASSVRSGSSYEQYF
14	many	TRBV20-1	TRBJ1-1	-	TGCAGTGCTACCCCCGGCCACTTGAACACTGAAGCTTTCTTT	CSATPGHLNTEAFF
16	many	TRBV24-1	TRBJ2-1	-	TGTGCCACCAGTGATTTTCGGTCAGGATTATTTATTGAGCAGTTCTTC	CATSDFRSGLFIEQFF
13	many	TRBV12-3/TRBV12-4	TRBJ2-2	-	TGTGCCAGCAGTCCAGAGGGGGCCGGGGAGCTGTTTTTT	CASSPEGAGELFF
13	many	TRBV9	TRBJ2-7	-	TGTGCCAGCAGCGGGGGCGACATCTACGAGCAGTACTTC	CASSGGDIYEQYF
15	many	TRBV6-2/TRBV6-3	TRBJ2-2	-	TGTGCCAGCACCCCCGGAACAGTGAACACCGGGGAGCTGTTTTTT	CASTPGTVNTGELFF
13	many	TRBV29-1	TRBJ2-1	-	TGCAGCGTTTCGCCCGAATCCTACAATGAGCAGTTCTTC	CSVSPESYNEQFF
16	many	TRBV7-2	TRBJ2-5	-	TGTGCCAGCAGCCCGCCTAACGACAGATTCCAAGAGACCCAGTACTTC	CASSPPNDRFQETQYF
15	-	TRBV18	TRBJ1-5	TRBD1	TGTGCCAGCTCACCTTCGGACAGGTTCAATCAGCCCCAGCATTTT	CASSPSDRFNQPQHF
11	many	TRBV29-1	TRBJ1-2	-	TGCAGCGCAGCTTTCAGCTATGGCTACACCTTC	CSAAFSYGYTF
16	many	TRBV20-1	TRBJ1-3	TRBD1	TGCAGTGCTAGAGATATTAGACAGGGGTCTGGAAACACCATATATTTT	CSARDIRQGSGNTIYF
18	-	TRBV7-8	TRBJ2-3	TRBD2	TGTGCCAGCAGGCTAGAGTGGACTAGCGGGAGGATCGCAGATACGCAGTATTTT	CASRLEWTSGRIADTQYF
15	many	TRBV7-3	TRBJ2-1	-	TGTGCCAGCAGCTTCGATCTCAGCTCCTACAATGAGCAGTTCTTC	CASSFDLSSYNEQFF
12	many	TRBV12-3/TRBV12-4	TRBJ1-4	-	TGTGCCAGCAGTTTAGGGGATGAAAAACTGTTTTTT	CASSLGDEKLFF
16	many	TRBV7-3	TRBJ2-3	TRBD2	TGTGCCAGCAGCTCAAATCCGACTAGCCCCACAGATACGCAGTATTTT	CASSSNPTSPTDTQYF
14	many	TRBV20-1	TRBJ2-7	-	TGCAGTGTACCTCCGGGACGGCCGTCCTACGAGCAGTACTTC	CSVPPGRPSYEQYF
17	many	TRBV7-2	TRBJ2-3	TRBD2	TGTGCCAGCAGCTTCCAACTAGCGGGGGGGCTCACAGATACGCAGTATTTT	CASSFQLAGGLTDTQYF
16	many	TRBV15	TRBJ1-2	-	TGTGCCACCAGCAGAGACAGGGGCCATAATCACTATGGCTACACCTTC	CATSRDRGHNHYGYTF
15	many	TRBV7-6	TRBJ2-5	TRBD1	TGTGCCAGCAGCTTAGCGGCGACAGGGATGGAGACCCAGTACTTC	CASSLAATGMETQYF
17	many	TRBV7-2	TRBJ2-7	TRBD1	TGTGCCAGCAGCTTTGGGACAGACCCTCCCTTATCCTACGAGCAGTACTTC	CASSFGTDPPLSYEQYF
13	many	TRBV7-2	TRBJ2-7	-	TGTGCCAGCAGCGGCGGGGGCCCCTACGAGCAGTACTTC	CASSGGGPYEQYF
14	many	TRBV5-1	TRBJ2-5	-	TGCGCCAGCAGCATAGCAGGATACCAAGAGACCCAGTACTTC	CASSIAGYQETQYF
20	many	TRBV29-1	TRBJ2-3	TRBD2	TGCAGCGTTGAGCCAAAACTAGCGGGAGGGCTTGATTTTAGCACAGATACGCAGTATTTT	CSVEPKLAGGLDFSTDTQYF
13	many	TRBV7-3	TRBJ1-1	TRBD1	TGTGCCAGCAGCGACAGGGCGAACACTGAAGCTTTCTTT	CASSDRANTEAFF